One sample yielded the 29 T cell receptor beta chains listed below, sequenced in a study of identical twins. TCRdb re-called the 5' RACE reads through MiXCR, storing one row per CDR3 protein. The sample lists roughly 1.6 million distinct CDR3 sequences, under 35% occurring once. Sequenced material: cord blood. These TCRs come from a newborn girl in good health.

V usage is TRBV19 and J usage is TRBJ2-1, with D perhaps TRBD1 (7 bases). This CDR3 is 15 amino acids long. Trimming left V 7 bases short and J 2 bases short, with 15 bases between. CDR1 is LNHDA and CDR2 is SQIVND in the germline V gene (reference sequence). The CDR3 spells CASTSGGRTYNEQFF. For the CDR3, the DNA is TGTGCCAGTACCTCAGGGGGGAGGACCTACAATGAGCAGTTCTTC.

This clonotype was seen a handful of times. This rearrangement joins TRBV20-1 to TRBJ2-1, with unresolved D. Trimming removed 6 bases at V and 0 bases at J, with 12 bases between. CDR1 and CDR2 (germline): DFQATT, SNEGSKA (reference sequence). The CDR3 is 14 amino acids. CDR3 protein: CSAATLGSYNEQFF. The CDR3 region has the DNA TGCAGTGCCGCTACTTTGGGCTCCTACAATGAGCAGTTCTTC.

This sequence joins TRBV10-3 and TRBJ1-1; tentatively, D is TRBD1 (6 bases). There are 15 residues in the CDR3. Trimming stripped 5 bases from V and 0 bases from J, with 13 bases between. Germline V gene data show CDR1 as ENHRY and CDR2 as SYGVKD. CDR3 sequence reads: CAISQGQGVNTEAFF. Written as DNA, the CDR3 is TGTGCCATCAGTCAGGGGCAGGGAGTGAACACTGAAGCTTTCTTT.

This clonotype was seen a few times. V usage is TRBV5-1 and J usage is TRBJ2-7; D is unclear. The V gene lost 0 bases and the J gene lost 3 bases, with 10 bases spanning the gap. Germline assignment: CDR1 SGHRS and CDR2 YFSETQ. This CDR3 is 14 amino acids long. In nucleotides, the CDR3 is TGCGCCAGCAGCTTGGAAATACTCCTCTACGAGCAGTACTTC. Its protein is CASSLEILLYEQYF.

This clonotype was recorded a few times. The CDR3 nucleotides are TGCGCCAGCAGCCAACGGACAGGCCAACCGCGGGGCTACACCTTC. This gives the protein CASSQRTGQPRGYTF. The chain combines TRBV4-1 with TRBJ1-2; 7 positions match TRBD1. This CDR3 spans 15 amino acids. Germline CDR1 MGHRA, CDR2 YSYEKL. V was pared by 2 bases and J by 8 bases, with 11 bases of the junction left unmatched.

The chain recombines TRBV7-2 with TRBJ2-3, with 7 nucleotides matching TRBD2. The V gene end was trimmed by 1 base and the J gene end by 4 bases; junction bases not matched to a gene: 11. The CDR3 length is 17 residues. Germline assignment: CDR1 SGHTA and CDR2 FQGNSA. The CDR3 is CASSLGGALTSADTQYF. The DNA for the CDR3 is TGTGCCAGCAGCTTAGGAGGGGCATTAACTAGCGCAGATACGCAGTATTTT.

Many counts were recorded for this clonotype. The chain's CDR3 is CASSLTRDRRGLVRYEQYF. CDR3 sequence (DNA): TGTGCCAGCAGTTTAACCCGGGACCGTAGGGGACTAGTTCGCTACGAGCAGTACTTC. The rearrangement links TRBV28 to TRBJ2-7; 8 bases are shared with TRBD2. V trimming: 2 bases; J trimming: 3 bases; junction bases outside the gene matches: 18. The length of the CDR3 is 19 residues. Germline lookup yields CDR1 MDHEN and CDR2 SYDVKM.

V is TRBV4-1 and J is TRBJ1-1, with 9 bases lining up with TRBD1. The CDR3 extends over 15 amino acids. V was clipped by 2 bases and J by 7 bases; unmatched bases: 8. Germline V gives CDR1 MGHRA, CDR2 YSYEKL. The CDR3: CASSQLTGGSYEAFF. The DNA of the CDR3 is TGCGCCAGCAGCCAACTTACAGGGGGCAGCTATGAAGCTTTCTTT.

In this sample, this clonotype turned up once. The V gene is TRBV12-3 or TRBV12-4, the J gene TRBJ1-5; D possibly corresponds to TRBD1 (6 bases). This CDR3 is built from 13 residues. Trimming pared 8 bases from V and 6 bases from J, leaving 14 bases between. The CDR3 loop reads CASRYGGRQPQHF. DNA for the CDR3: TGTGCCAGCCGATATGGGGGGCGTCAGCCCCAGCATTTT.

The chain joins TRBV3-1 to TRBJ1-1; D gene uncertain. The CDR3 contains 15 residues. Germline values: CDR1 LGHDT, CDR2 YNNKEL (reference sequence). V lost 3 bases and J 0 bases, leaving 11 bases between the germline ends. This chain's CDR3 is CASSQSGLLNTEAFF. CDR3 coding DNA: TGTGCCAGCAGCCAGTCCGGGCTCTTGAACACTGAAGCTTTCTTT.

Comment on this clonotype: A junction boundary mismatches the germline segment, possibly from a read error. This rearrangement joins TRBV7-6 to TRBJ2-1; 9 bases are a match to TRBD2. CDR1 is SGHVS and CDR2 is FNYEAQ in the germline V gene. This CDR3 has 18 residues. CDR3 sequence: CASSSPGLAQFSHNEQFF. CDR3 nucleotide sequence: TGTGCCAGCAGCTCACCGGGACTAGCCCAATTCTCCCACAATGAGCAGTTCTTC.

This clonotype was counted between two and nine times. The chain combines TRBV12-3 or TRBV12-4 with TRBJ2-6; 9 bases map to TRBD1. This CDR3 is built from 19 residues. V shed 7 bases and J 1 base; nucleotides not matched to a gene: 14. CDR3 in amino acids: CASIFSRDRERSGANVLTF. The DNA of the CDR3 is TGTGCCAGCATTTTTAGTAGGGACAGGGAACGATCTGGGGCCAACGTCCTGACTTTC.

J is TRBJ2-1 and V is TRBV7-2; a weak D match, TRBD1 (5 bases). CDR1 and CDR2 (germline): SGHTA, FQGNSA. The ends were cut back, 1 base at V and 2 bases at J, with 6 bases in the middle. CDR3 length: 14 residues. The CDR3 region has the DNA TGTGCCAGCAGCTTAGTACAGGCCTACAATGAGCAGTTCTTC. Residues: CASSLVQAYNEQFF. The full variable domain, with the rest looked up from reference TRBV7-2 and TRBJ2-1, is GAGVSQSPSNKVTEKGKDVELRCDPISGHTALYWYRQSLGQGLEFLIYFQGNSAPDKSGLPSDRFSAERTGGSVSTLTIQRTQQEDSAVYLCASSLVQAYNEQFFGPGTRLTVL.

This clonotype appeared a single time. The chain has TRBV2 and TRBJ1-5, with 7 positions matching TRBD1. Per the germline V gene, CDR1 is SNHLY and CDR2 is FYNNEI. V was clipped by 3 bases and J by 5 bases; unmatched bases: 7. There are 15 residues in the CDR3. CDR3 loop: CASSEGQRVDQPQHF. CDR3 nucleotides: TGTGCCAGCAGTGAGGGACAGAGGGTAGATCAGCCCCAGCATTTT.

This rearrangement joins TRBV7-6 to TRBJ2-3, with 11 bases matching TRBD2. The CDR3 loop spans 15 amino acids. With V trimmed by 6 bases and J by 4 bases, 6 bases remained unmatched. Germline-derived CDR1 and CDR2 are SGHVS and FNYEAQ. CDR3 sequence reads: CASSLNSGGADTQYF. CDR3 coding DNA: TGTGCCAGCAGTCTTAATAGCGGGGGGGCAGATACGCAGTATTTT. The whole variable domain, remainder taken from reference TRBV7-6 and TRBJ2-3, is GAGVSQSPRYKVTKRGQDVALRCDPISGHVSLYWYRQALGQGPEFLTYFNYEAQQDKSGLPNDRFSAERPEGSISTLTIQRTEQRDSAMYRCASSLNSGGADTQYFGPGTRLTVL.

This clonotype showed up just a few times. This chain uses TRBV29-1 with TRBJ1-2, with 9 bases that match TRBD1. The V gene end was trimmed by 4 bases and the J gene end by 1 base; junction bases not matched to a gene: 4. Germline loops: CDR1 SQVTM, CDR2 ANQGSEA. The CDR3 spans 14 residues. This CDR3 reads CSVGDRGGNYGYTF. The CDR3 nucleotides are TGCAGCGTTGGCGACAGGGGGGGTAACTATGGCTACACCTTC.

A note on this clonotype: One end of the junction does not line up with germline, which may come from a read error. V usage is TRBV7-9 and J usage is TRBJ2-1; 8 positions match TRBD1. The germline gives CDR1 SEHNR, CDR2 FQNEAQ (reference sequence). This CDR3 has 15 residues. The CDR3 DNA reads TGTGCCTGCAGCTTACAGGGGGAAGGGTACAATGAGCAGTTCTTC. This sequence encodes CACSLQGEGYNEQFF.

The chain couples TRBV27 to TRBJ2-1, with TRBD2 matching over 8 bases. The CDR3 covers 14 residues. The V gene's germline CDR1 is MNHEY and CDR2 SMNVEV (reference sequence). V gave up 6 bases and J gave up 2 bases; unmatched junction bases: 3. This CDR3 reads CASRREVAYNEQFF. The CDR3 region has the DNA TGTGCCAGCAGGCGGGAGGTAGCCTACAATGAGCAGTTCTTC.

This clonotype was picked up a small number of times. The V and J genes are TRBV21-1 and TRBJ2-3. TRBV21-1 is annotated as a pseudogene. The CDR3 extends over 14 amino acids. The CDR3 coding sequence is TGTGCCAGCAGTAAAGCGGGAGAGTCAGATACGCAGTATTTT. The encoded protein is CASSKAGESDTQYF.

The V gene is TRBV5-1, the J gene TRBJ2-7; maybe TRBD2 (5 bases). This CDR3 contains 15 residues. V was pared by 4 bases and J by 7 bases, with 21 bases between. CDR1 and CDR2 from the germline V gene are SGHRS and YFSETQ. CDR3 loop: CASSQEALTSGEQYF. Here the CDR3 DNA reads TGCGCCAGCAGCCAGGAGGCCCTCACGAGTGGGGAGCAGTACTTC.

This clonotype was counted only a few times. The CDR3 protein is CASSQDSGRRGGELFF. In DNA, the CDR3 is TGTGCCAGCAGCCAAGATAGCGGGAGGCGGGGCGGGGAGCTGTTTTTT. The V gene is TRBV4-2, the J gene TRBJ2-2, with 10 bases fitting TRBD2. This CDR3 has 16 residues. Germline CDR1 reads LGHNA; CDR2 reads YNFKEQ. V shed 0 bases and J 7 bases; nucleotides not matched to a gene: 5.

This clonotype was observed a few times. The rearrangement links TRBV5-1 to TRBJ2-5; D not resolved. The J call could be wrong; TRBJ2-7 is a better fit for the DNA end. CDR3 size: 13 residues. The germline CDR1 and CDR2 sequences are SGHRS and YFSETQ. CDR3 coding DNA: TGCGCCAGCAGCTTGGTAGTCGGCCACGAGCAGTACTTC. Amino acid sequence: CASSLVVGHEQYF.

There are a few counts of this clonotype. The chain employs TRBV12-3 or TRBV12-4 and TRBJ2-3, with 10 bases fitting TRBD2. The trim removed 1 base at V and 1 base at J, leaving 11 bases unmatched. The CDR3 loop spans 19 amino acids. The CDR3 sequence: CASSLEGAPSGGRTDTQYF. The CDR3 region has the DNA TGTGCCAGCAGTTTAGAGGGGGCTCCTAGCGGGGGTCGCACAGATACGCAGTATTTT.

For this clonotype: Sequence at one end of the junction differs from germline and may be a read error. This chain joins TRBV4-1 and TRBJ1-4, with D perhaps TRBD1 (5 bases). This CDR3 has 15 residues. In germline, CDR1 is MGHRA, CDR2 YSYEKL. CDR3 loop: CTSSQVEGANEKLFF. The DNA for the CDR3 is TGCACCAGCAGCCAAGTAGAAGGGGCCAATGAAAAACTGTTTTTT.

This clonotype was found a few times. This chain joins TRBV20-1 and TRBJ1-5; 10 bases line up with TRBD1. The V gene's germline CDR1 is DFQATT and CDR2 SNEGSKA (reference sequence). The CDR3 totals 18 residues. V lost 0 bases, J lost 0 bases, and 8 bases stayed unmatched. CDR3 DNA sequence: TGCAGTGCTAGAGATCCACGGACAGGGGGATATAGCAATCAGCCCCAGCATTTT. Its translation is CSARDPRTGGYSNQPQHF.

The CDR3 sequence: CASSPPDSLYEQYF. The CDR3 DNA sequence: TGTGCCAGCAGCCCACCGGACAGTCTCTACGAGCAGTACTTC. The rearrangement links TRBV12-3 or TRBV12-4 to TRBJ2-7, with D possibly being TRBD1 (6 bases). This CDR3 is built from 14 residues. The germline V and J ends were trimmed by 6 bases and 3 bases, with 15 bases remaining between them.

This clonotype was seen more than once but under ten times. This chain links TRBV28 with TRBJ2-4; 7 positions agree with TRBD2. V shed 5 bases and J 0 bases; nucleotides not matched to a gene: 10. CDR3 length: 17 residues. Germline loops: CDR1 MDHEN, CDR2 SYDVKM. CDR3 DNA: TGTGCCAGCAGTCCATCGGGAGGCAGGCCAGCCAAAAACATTCAGTACTTC. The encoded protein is CASSPSGGRPAKNIQYF.

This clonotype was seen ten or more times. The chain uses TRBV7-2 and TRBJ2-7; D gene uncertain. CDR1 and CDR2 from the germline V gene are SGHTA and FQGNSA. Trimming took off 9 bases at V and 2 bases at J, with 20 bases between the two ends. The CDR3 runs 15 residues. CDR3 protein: CARTSLYTVPYEQYF. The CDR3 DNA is TGTGCCAGAACCTCCCTTTACACAGTTCCCTACGAGCAGTACTTC.

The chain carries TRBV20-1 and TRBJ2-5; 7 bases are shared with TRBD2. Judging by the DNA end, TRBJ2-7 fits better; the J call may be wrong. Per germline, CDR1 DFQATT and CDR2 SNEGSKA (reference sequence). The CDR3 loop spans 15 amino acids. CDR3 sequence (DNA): TGCAGTGCTAGAGATCCCGCGGGAGAGGGGAACGAGCAGTACTTC. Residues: CSARDPAGEGNEQYF.